This TCR beta chain was found in a study of control samples from healthy donors and cancer patients. Per germline, CDR1 LGHNA and CDR2 YNFKEQ. After removal of 4 bases from V and 3 bases from J, the junction contained 3 bases not matched to a gene. The CDR3 covers 14 residues. Clones were sequenced by immunoSEQ multiplex PCR, and TCRdb holds only the in-frame ones, with some missing. The table lists about 75,000 clones, 94% of them singletons. The sample consisted of blood. The TCR comes from a woman aged 40 to 49 in good health. The rearrangement links TRBV4-2 to TRBJ2-7; 10 nucleotides match TRBD2. The CDR3 loop reads CASSPEREGYEQYF. The CDR3 nucleotides are TGTGCCAGCAGCCCCGAGCGGGAGGGCTACGAGCAGTACTTC.